These 13 T cell receptor beta chains were sequenced from one sample in a study of T cells in Graves' hyperthyroidism and ophthalmopathy. Researchers took RNA transcripts and amplified the TCR beta CDR3 regions from them. RT-PCR in the first round (using the HTBI primer set) targeted the TCR CDR3. Each CDR3 protein gets one entry after TCRdb re-called the multiplex PCR reads with MiXCR. The table includes around 380,000 distinct CDR3 sequences, roughly 13% detected once. The specimen was blood. The receptors stem from a young man with Graves' hyperthyroidism that later progressed to Graves' ophthalmopathy.

In this sample, this clonotype turned up many times. The V gene is TRBV6-1, the J gene TRBJ1-5, with D unclear. Germline CDR1 and CDR2: MNHNS and SASEGT. Trimming left V 1 base short and J 2 bases short, with 9 bases between. CDR3 length: 15 residues. The CDR3 here is CASSEGWGGNQPQHF. The CDR3 DNA sequence: TGTGCCAGCAGTGAAGGCTGGGGTGGCAATCAGCCCCAGCATTTT.

This clonotype was found many times. V is TRBV6-1 and J is TRBJ1-2; TRBD1 matches 9 bases. J was trimmed by 2 bases and V by 7 bases; bases with no gene match: 11. CDR1 and CDR2 from the germline V gene are MNHNS and SASEGT. This CDR3 has 16 amino acids. CDR3 protein: CASTNRDRVNNYGYTF. As DNA, the CDR3 is TGTGCCAGCACTAACCGGGACAGGGTAAACAACTATGGCTACACCTTC.

This clonotype was seen at least ten times. The J gene is TRBJ2-3, the V gene TRBV11-3; D perhaps matches TRBD2 (6 bases). This CDR3 has 16 residues. Trimming left V 4 bases short and J 1 base short, with 15 bases between. Germline CDR1 and CDR2: SGHNT and YENEEA. The CDR3 region is CASSSHYGEGTDTQYF. DNA for the CDR3: TGTGCCAGCAGCTCCCATTATGGGGAGGGCACAGATACGCAGTATTTT.

This clonotype was found a few times. This clone may be a read error of a much larger clone one base away. This sequence joins TRBV7-3 and TRBJ1-5; no reliable D call. Germline-derived CDR1 and CDR2 are SGHTA and FQGTGA. This CDR3 is 19 amino acids long. The CDR3 reads CTSSLKSPSVLYSNQPQHF. CDR3 nucleotide sequence: TGTACCAGCAGCTTAAAAAGTCCTTCAGTCCTTTATAGCAATCAGCCCCAGCATTTT.

The chain carries TRBV18 and TRBJ1-1; D possibly corresponds to TRBD1 (5 bases). Germline lookup yields CDR1 KGHSH and CDR2 LQKENI. The V end lost 5 bases, the J end lost 4 bases, and 11 bases lay between the germline ends. CDR3 length: 13 residues. The CDR3 DNA is TGTGCCAGCTCATCGGGACGGGGCACTGAAGCTTTCTTT. Residues: CASSSGRGTEAFF. Full variable domain (rest looked up from reference TRBV18 and TRBJ1-1): NAGVMQNPRHLVRRRGQEARLRCSPMKGHSHVYWYRQLPEEGLKFMVYLQKENIIDESGMPKERFSAEFPKEGPSILRIQQVVRGDSAAYFCASSSGRGTEAFFGQGTRLTVV.

The chain is built from TRBV7-8 and TRBJ2-7, with TRBD1 identical over 8 bases. With 1 base clipped from V and 5 bases from J, the junction kept 7 bases outside the gene matches. This CDR3 is built from 15 residues. CDR1 and CDR2 from the germline V gene are SGHVS and FQNEAQ. The CDR3 region is CASSLVCDRGNEQYF. The CDR3 DNA sequence: TGTGCCAGCAGCTTAGTATGTGACAGGGGCAACGAGCAGTACTTC.

This clonotype was counted ten times or more. The genes are TRBV12-3 or TRBV12-4 and TRBJ1-5; no clear D. The CDR3 runs to 15 residues. V was trimmed by 3 bases and J by 4 bases, leaving 13 bases between them. The CDR3 sequence: CASSLGLGRNQPQHF. CDR3 in DNA: TGTGCCAGCAGTTTGGGCCTCGGGAGAAATCAGCCCCAGCATTTT.

In this sample, this clonotype turned up a few times. V gene TRBV10-3 combines with J gene TRBJ2-5, with a possible D match to TRBD2 (6 bases). V gave up 6 bases and J gave up 1 base, with 12 bases separating them. The germline CDR1 and CDR2 sequences are ENHRY and SYGVKD. This CDR3 region has 14 residues. The CDR3 DNA follows: TGTGCCATCAGGACTAGTCCCGCCCAAGAGACCCAGTACTTC. This gives the protein CAIRTSPAQETQYF.

This clonotype was counted at least ten times. V is TRBV12-3 or TRBV12-4 and J is TRBJ1-3; unclear D gene. V was clipped by 4 bases and J by 0 bases, with 7 bases between them. The CDR3 totals 14 residues. In DNA form, the CDR3 reads TGTGCCAGCAGTTGGGTCCGCTCTGGAAACACCATATATTTT. Its protein product is CASSWVRSGNTIYF.

This clonotype showed up many times. The chain carries TRBV28 and TRBJ1-2, with a possible D match to TRBD1 (6 bases). V was trimmed by 5 bases and J by 1 base, leaving 14 bases between them. The CDR3 extends over 15 amino acids. Looked up from germline, CDR1 is MDHEN and CDR2 is SYDVKM. CDR3 bases: TGTGCCAGCAGTCCGGGGGGCTCCTATAACTATGGCTACACCTTC. Protein product: CASSPGGSYNYGYTF.

The chain employs TRBV25-1 and TRBJ1-1; D is undetermined. The CDR3 has 14 residues. CDR1 is MGHDK, CDR2 SYGVNS, per germline. V was trimmed by 3 bases and J by 4 bases, leaving 12 bases between them. CDR3 bases: TGTGCCAGCAGTGACCCCCGCGGGCTCACTGAAGCTTTCTTT. Translating gives CASSDPRGLTEAFF.

This clonotype was detected many times. The chain is built from TRBV12-3 or TRBV12-4 and TRBJ2-7; 8 bases match TRBD2. J was trimmed by 1 base and V by 1 base; bases with no gene match: 3. The CDR3 totals 15 residues. The CDR3, as DNA: TGTGCCAGCAGTTTAGGGCGGGGGGCGTCCTACGAGCAGTACTTC. The encoded protein is CASSLGRGASYEQYF.

As regards this clonotype: Without the conserved terminal phenylalanine or tryptophan, this CDR3 likely stems from a read error. CDR3 in amino acids: CASSYRQSQETQYL. CDR3 in DNA: TGTGCCAGCAGTTACAGGCAGAGCCAAGAGACCCAGTACCTC. This rearrangement joins TRBV28 to TRBJ2-5, with TRBD1 as a possible D gene (5 bases). V was clipped by 4 bases and J by 1 base, with 10 bases between them. This CDR3 spans 14 amino acids. Per germline, CDR1 MDHEN and CDR2 SYDVKM.